This T cell receptor beta chain was observed in a study of cytomegalovirus exposure and HLA in healthy donors. 13 Jbeta primers and 60 Vbeta primers were used for the PCR. Libraries were prepared by immunoSEQ multiplex PCR; TCRdb keeps only in-frame clonotypes and omits some of them. The sample contains a few hundred thousand clones, about 86% of which appear only once. Germline CDR1 MNHEY, CDR2 SVGAGI. There are 11 residues in the CDR3. Trimming took 7 bases from V and 5 from J, leaving 8 bases between them. This chain uses TRBV6-5 with TRBJ1-1; D is possibly TRBD1 (6 bases). The sequence was collected from a woman aged 60 to 75 in good health and CMV-seropositive. The sequenced sample was PBMCs. CDR3 region: CASNQGTEAFF. Here the CDR3 DNA reads TGTGCCAGCAACCAGGGGACTGAAGCTTTCTTT.